These T cell receptor beta chains were read from a single sample in a study of blood T cell repertoires in COVID-19. This table comes from immunoSEQ multiplex PCR, and its TCRdb copy is limited to in-frame clones, with some not included. Of about 130,000 clones listed, over 80% are singletons. The sequenced sample was PBMCs or T cells enriched from blood (not recorded which). All receptors come from a man between 25 and 39 years old who had recovered from COVID-19. Both conserved end residues are part of each CDR3. The D gene is left open where the match is weak. Expanded clones get a size class; other rows say once, few or many, or leave the size out.

V	D	J	size	CDR3	DNA
TRBV11-2	-	TRBJ1-5	-	CASSLARIGRVGNQPQHF	TGTGCCAGCAGCTTAGCTAGAATAGGCAGGGTTGGCAATCAGCCCCAGCATTTT
TRBV2	TRBD1	TRBJ1-1	-	CANIQGTMNTEAFF	TGTGCCAACATACAGGGGACCATGAACACTGAAGCTTTCTTT
TRBV15	-	TRBJ2-1	-	CATSRASDKFF	TGTGCCACCAGCAGAGCTAGCGACAAGTTCTTC
TRBV6-5	TRBD1	TRBJ1-1	-	CASSSGGLGNTEAFF	TGTGCCAGCAGTTCAGGGGGGTTGGGGAACACTGAAGCTTTCTTT
TRBV2	TRBD1	TRBJ1-1	-	CASKIQGTNTEAFF	TGTGCCAGCAAAATACAGGGGACGAACACTGAAGCTTTCTTT
TRBV5-1	-	TRBJ2-2	few	CASSSAGSTGELFF	TGCGCCAGCAGCTCCGCGGGGTCCACCGGGGAGCTGTTTTTT
TRBV9	-	TRBJ2-3	-	CASSVGGYGRGTDTQYF	TGTGCCAGCAGCGTCGGGGGATACGGGAGAGGCACAGATACGCAGTATTTT
TRBV15	TRBD2	TRBJ2-5	-	CATSRDPVVAGVAKTQYF	TGTGCCACCAGCAGAGATCCGGTGGTAGCGGGAGTCGCGAAGACCCAGTACTTC
TRBV29-1	TRBD1	TRBJ2-3	-	CSVEDRGLTDTQYF	TGCAGCGTTGAAGACAGGGGGCTAACAGATACGCAGTATTTT
TRBV30	-	TRBJ1-2	-	CAWVGLIYGYTF	TGTGCCTGGGTGGGGCTGATCTATGGCTACACCTTC
TRBV27	TRBD1	TRBJ1-1	-	CASSPNLQGKTEAFF	TGTGCCAGCAGTCCCAACCTACAGGGGAAGACTGAAGCTTTCTTT
TRBV2	TRBD1	TRBJ1-1	-	CASSIRTGDTEAFF	TGTGCCAGCAGTATCCGGACAGGGGACACTGAAGCTTTCTTT
TRBV5-1	TRBD1	TRBJ2-5	-	CASGKGQSQETQYF	TGCGCCAGCGGAAAGGGACAGTCCCAAGAGACCCAGTACTTC
TRBV7-2	-	TRBJ1-5	-	CASSLRIGQPQHF	TGTGCCAGCAGCTTAAGAATCGGTCAGCCCCAGCATTTT
TRBV12-5	TRBD2	TRBJ2-5	once	CASGPSGGRETQYF	TGTGCTAGTGGACCCAGCGGGGGCAGGGAGACCCAGTACTTC
TRBV2	TRBD1	TRBJ2-1	once	CASTNSGGSYNEQFF	TGTGCCAGCACTAACTCAGGGGGTTCCTACAATGAGCAGTTCTTC
TRBV27	-	TRBJ2-3	-	CASSFGQGLDTQYF	TGTGCCAGCAGTTTTGGGCAGGGGTTAGATACGCAGTATTTT
TRBV10-3	TRBD1	TRBJ1-2	once	CAISDNPGQGLGYTF	TGTGCCATCAGTGATAACCCGGGACAGGGCTTGGGCTACACCTTC
TRBV3-1/TRBV3-2	TRBD2	TRBJ2-7	-	CASSQGLAVSYEQYF	TGTGCCAGCAGCCAGGGACTAGCGGTTTCCTACGAGCAGTACTTC
TRBV6-5	-	TRBJ2-7	-	CASRSGTPARFEQYF	TGTGCCAGCAGGTCCGGGACACCCGCACGTTTCGAGCAGTACTTC
TRBV10-3	TRBD1	TRBJ1-1	-	CAIKDRGDTEAFF	TGTGCCATCAAGGACAGGGGTGACACTGAAGCTTTCTTT
TRBV12-5	TRBD1	TRBJ2-1	-	CASDSGTGGPNEQFF	TGTGCTAGTGACTCCGGGACAGGGGGTCCCAATGAGCAGTTCTTC
TRBV27	-	TRBJ1-1	-	CASSNGPNTEAFF	TGTGCCAGCAGCAATGGCCCGAACACTGAAGCTTTCTTT
TRBV13	-	TRBJ1-6	-	CASSLSNSPLHF	TGTGCCAGCAGCCTGAGTAATTCACCCCTCCACTTT
TRBV30	-	TRBJ2-1	few	CAWSGDTISSWNEQFF	TGTGCCTGGAGTGGGGACACCATCTCTAGCTGGAATGAGCAGTTCTTC
TRBV27	TRBD1	TRBJ1-1	-	CASSLGGQGLEAFF	TGTGCCAGCAGTTTAGGGGGACAGGGATTAGAAGCTTTCTTT
TRBV29-1	TRBD1	TRBJ2-3	-	CSVENRGITDTQYF	TGCAGCGTTGAAAACAGGGGGATTACAGATACGCAGTATTTT
TRBV6-4	-	TRBJ1-2	-	CASSDSGGQYGYTF	TGTGCCAGCAGTGACTCGGGGGGGCAATATGGCTACACCTTC
TRBV2	TRBD1	TRBJ2-7	few	CASGPGQSSHEQYF	TGTGCCAGCGGACCGGGACAGAGTTCCCACGAGCAGTACTTC
TRBV7-9	-	TRBJ2-3	-	CASSGHPGEGPTDTQYF	TGTGCCAGCTCGGGACACCCCGGCGAGGGTCCCACAGATACGCAGTATTTT
TRBV6-5	-	TRBJ2-3	-	CATSPSTDTQYF	TGTGCCACCTCCCCGTCCACAGATACGCAGTATTTT